This T cell receptor (beta chain) stems from a study of shared clonotypes between healthy human individuals. Study observations and caveats: Sharing across a few donors was seen in approximately 5.2% of naive CD4 clonotypes.

Here immunoSEQ multiplex PCR was the method, and the copy in TCRdb shows in-frame clones only, minus some. This sample has some 1 million clones; under 80% occur once, and the top ten carry about 1.5%. Comments on this clone: As yet, its antigen is unknown.

The study drew its donors from healthy HIV-negative adults without recent acute infections or vaccinations. Germline V lookup: CDR1 SGHTA, CDR2 FQGNSA. The CDR3 covers 17 residues. Germline trimming cut 1 base from V and 1 base from J; bases unmatched to any gene: 5. The TCR was taken from a man between 18 and 35 years old in good health. The V gene is TRBV7-2, the J gene TRBJ1-3; 9 bases match TRBD1. Sequencing was carried out using memory CD4+ T cells sorted from blood. Subset noted: CD45RA-negative fraction. The CDR3: CASSLVGTGLSGNTIYF. CDR3 coding DNA: TGTGCCAGCAGCTTAGTAGGGACAGGGCTGTCTGGAAACACCATATATTTT.